Shown below are 8 T cell receptor beta chains from a single sample sequenced in a study of CD8+ T cells in alopecia areata. RNA was isolated and reverse transcribed to cDNA, the sequencing template. Profiling relied on immunoSEQ multiplex PCR, and the TCRdb table lists in-frame clones only, not all of them. Of under 350,000 clones detected, about 62% appear once; the ten largest clones hold around 1.7%. As for treatment: oral pan-JAK inhibitor, 5-10 mg twice daily. The sample consisted of CD4+ T cells sorted from blood, taken at week 24, from a patient treated with tofacitinib. These receptor sequences come from a human donor with alopecia areata.

The chain employs TRBV9 and TRBJ2-7, with TRBD1 identical over 8 bases. The V gene end was trimmed by 2 bases and the J gene end by 3 bases; junction bases not matched to a gene: 7. CDR1 and CDR2 from the germline V gene are SGDLS and YYNGEE. The CDR3 has 15 amino acids. The CDR3 spells CASSVGDRIVYEQYF. The DNA of the CDR3 is TGTGCCAGCAGCGTGGGGGACAGGATTGTCTACGAGCAGTACTTC.

The chain is built from TRBV30 and TRBJ2-7; D uncertain. The germline gives CDR1 GTSNPN, CDR2 SVGIG (reference sequence). The CDR3 loop spans 13 amino acids. DNA for the CDR3: TGTGCGTTGACGGTCCAAAGCTCCTACGAGCAGTACTTC. The encoded protein is CALTVQSSYEQYF. The full variable domain, its missing parts supplied by reference TRBV30 and TRBJ2-7, is SQTIHQWPATLVQPVGSPLSLECTVEGTSNPNLYWYRQAAGRGLQLLFYSVGIGQISSEVPQNLSASRPQDRQFILSSKKLLLSDSGFYLCALTVQSSYEQYFGPGTRLTVT.

The J gene is TRBJ2-7, the V gene TRBV29-1; 10 nucleotides align to TRBD1. V shed 3 bases, J shed 6 bases, and the junction held 5 bases outside the gene matches. The CDR3 contains 13 residues. Germline V gene lookup returns CDR1 SQVTM and CDR2 ANQGSEA. DNA of the CDR3: TGCAGCGTTGAGGGGACAGGGGATGGCGAGCAGTACTTC. It codes for CSVEGTGDGEQYF.

The V and J genes are TRBV10-3 and TRBJ1-2; TRBD1 is a possible D gene (5 bases). The CDR3 extends over 15 amino acids. The ends were cut back, 3 bases at V and 7 bases at J, with 18 bases in the middle. Germline CDR1 is ENHRY and CDR2 is SYGVKD. In DNA form, the CDR3 reads TGTGCCATCAGTGATAGTCAGGGAGTGGGGCTTGGCTACACCTTC. Its translation is CAISDSQGVGLGYTF.

DNA of the CDR3: TGTGCCATCAGTGAGAGGGGGGACGAGCAGTACTTC. Its protein is CAISERGDEQYF. The J gene is TRBJ2-7, the V gene TRBV10-3; D might be TRBD1 or TRBD2, each matching 6 bases. V was cut by 2 bases and J by 5 bases, with 7 bases left in between. CDR3 size: 12 residues. Germline loops: CDR1 ENHRY, CDR2 SYGVKD.

The gene calls are TRBV7-2 and TRBJ2-3; D might be TRBD2 (6 bases). This CDR3 is 16 amino acids long. Trimming removed 1 base at V and 3 bases at J, with 14 bases between. The germline gives CDR1 SGHTA, CDR2 FQGNSA. Here the CDR3 DNA reads TGTGCCAGCAGCTTAGGTCCGGGAGTGGTGACAGATACGCAGTATTTT. It encodes CASSLGPGVVTDTQYF.

This rearrangement joins TRBV18 to TRBJ1-1; D unresolved. The germline gives CDR1 KGHSH, CDR2 LQKENI. The CDR3 has 14 residues. Trimming cost V 2 bases and J 4 bases, with 11 bases left between them. The CDR3 sequence: CASSPAGRLTEAFF. In DNA, the CDR3 is TGTGCCAGCTCACCAGCGGGCAGGCTCACTGAAGCTTTCTTT.

This clone was counted a few times. J is TRBJ2-7 and V is TRBV6-5; 7 nucleotides line up with TRBD1. The V gene's germline CDR1 is MNHEY and CDR2 SVGAGI. The trim removed 6 bases at V and 3 bases at J, leaving 2 bases unmatched. The CDR3 consists of 12 residues. The CDR3 nucleotides read TGTGCCAGCAGAAGACAGGGCTACGAGCAGTACTTC. This sequence encodes CASRRQGYEQYF.